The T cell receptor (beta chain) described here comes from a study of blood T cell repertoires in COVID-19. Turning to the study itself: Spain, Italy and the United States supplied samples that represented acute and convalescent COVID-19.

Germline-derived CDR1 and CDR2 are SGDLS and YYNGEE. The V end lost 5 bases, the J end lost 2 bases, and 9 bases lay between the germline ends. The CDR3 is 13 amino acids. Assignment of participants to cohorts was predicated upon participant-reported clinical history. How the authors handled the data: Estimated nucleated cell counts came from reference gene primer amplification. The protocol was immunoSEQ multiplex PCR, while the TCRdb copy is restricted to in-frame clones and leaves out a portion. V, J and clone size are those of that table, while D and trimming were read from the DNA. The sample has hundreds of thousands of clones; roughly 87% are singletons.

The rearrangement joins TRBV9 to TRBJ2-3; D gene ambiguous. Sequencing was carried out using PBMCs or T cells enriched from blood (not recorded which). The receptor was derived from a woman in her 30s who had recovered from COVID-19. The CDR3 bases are TGTGCCAGCAGACTCTCCCCCACAGATACGCAGTATTTT. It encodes CASRLSPTDTQYF.